This T cell receptor (beta chain) was retrieved from a study of vaccination and CD4 T cells after COVID-19. Germline-derived CDR1 and CDR2 are DFQATT and SNEGSKA (reference sequence). The CDR3 consists of 13 residues. Trimming took off 5 bases at V and 2 bases at J, with 12 bases between the two ends. Treatment indicated: roughly ten-day PBMC culture with coronavirus spike peptide pools or control peptides (ViraFEST assay). T cells were expanded with peptide pools, and expanded clonotypes were identified by TCR sequencing. The Oncomine TCR Beta short-read assay sequenced DNA from cultured CD4+ T cells. TCRdb redid the calling of the PCR reads with MiXCR, one entry per CDR3 protein. The data contain about 15,000 distinct CDR3 sequences, under 85% of them singletons. Comment on this clonotype: The target antigen is unknown.

The receptor's source is a human donor who had recovered from COVID-19. Source material: CD4+ T cells from blood, cultured in vitro. The genes are TRBV20-1 and TRBJ2-5; no reliable D call. The CDR3: CSAGRAIQETQYF. CDR3 nucleotides: TGCAGTGCTGGAAGGGCAATTCAAGAGACCCAGTACTTC.